The 27 T cell receptor beta chains in this list originate from one sample, sequenced in a study of shared clonotypes between healthy human individuals. Produced via immunoSEQ multiplex PCR; TCRdb's table is partial and in-frame only. The profile shows some 1.5 million clones, about 96% of them singletons. The sample consisted of naive CD4+ T cells sorted from blood. As to subset: CD45RA+ positively selected. The receptor set was obtained from a man aged 25 to 45 in good health.

V is TRBV7-2 and J is TRBJ2-7; D is undetermined. This CDR3 comprises 13 residues. The germline V and J ends were trimmed by 0 bases and 0 bases, with 3 bases remaining between them. Germline CDR1 SGHTA, CDR2 FQGNSA. DNA of the CDR3: TGTGCCAGCAGCTTAGCTAGCTCCTACGAGCAGTACTTC. Encoded protein: CASSLASSYEQYF. Full variable domain (missing parts from reference TRBV7-2 and TRBJ2-7): GAGVSQSPSNKVTEKGKDVELRCDPISGHTALYWYRQSLGQGLEFLIYFQGNSAPDKSGLPSDRFSAERTGGSVSTLTIQRTQQEDSAVYLCASSLASSYEQYFGPGTRLTVT.

The rearrangement links TRBV28 to TRBJ2-3; 11 nucleotides line up with TRBD2. Germline V gives CDR1 MDHEN, CDR2 SYDVKM. This CDR3 has 17 residues. V lost 5 bases to trimming and J lost 0 bases; unmatched junction nucleotides: 7. This CDR3 reads CASSPRRLAGSTDTQYF. The CDR3 coding sequence is TGTGCCAGCAGTCCGCGACGACTAGCGGGGAGCACAGATACGCAGTATTTT.

Note on this clone: Other nucleotide sequences from this sample produce the same CDR3. The gene calls are TRBV2 and TRBJ1-5, with a tentative D call TRBD1 (5 bases). Germline CDR1 SNHLY, CDR2 FYNNEI. The CDR3 has 14 residues. Deletions cut 6 bases from V and 1 base from J, with 10 bases between. The CDR3 here is CASSGGVSNQPQHF. The CDR3 nucleotides read TGTGCCAGCAGCGGAGGGGTGAGCAATCAGCCCCAGCATTTT. The full variable domain, in which reference TRBV2 and TRBJ1-5 provide the parts outside the CDR3, is EPEVTQTPSHQVTQMGQEVILRCVPISNHLYFYWYRQILGQKVEFLVSFYNNEISEKSEIFDDQFSVERPDGSNFTLKIRSTKLEDSAMYFCASSGGVSNQPQHFGDGTRLSIL.

This sequence joins TRBV6-1 and TRBJ2-7; no clear D. CDR1 is MNHNS, CDR2 SASEGT, per germline. With 8 bases removed from V and 3 bases from J, the gap between germline ends came to 5 bases. The CDR3 has 10 residues. The CDR3 sequence: CASEYYEQYF. Written as DNA, the CDR3 is TGTGCCAGCGAATACTACGAGCAGTACTTC.

The J gene is TRBJ2-2, the V gene TRBV6-1, with D uncertain. This CDR3 is 14 amino acids long. Germline CDR1 and CDR2: MNHNS and SASEGT. Trimming removed 7 bases at V and 1 base at J, with 10 bases between. The CDR3 loop is CASTFTRNTGELFF. The CDR3, as DNA: TGTGCCAGCACCTTTACCCGGAACACCGGGGAGCTGTTTTTT.

V usage is TRBV6-1 and J usage is TRBJ2-7, with TRBD2 matching over 8 bases. In germline, CDR1 is MNHNS, CDR2 SASEGT. The V and J ends lost 0 bases and 3 bases, in that order; junction bases with no gene match: 4. This CDR3 is built from 15 residues. The CDR3 sequence: CASSEAGLAFYEQYF. CDR3 coding DNA: TGTGCCAGCAGTGAAGCTGGACTAGCTTTCTACGAGCAGTACTTC.

This chain joins TRBV5-5 and TRBJ2-7; TRBD1 matches 7 bases. The CDR3 has 12 residues. Germline assignment: CDR1 SGHKS and CDR2 YYEKEE (reference sequence). J was trimmed by 3 bases and V by 7 bases; bases with no gene match: 4. DNA of the CDR3: TGTGCCAGCTGGCAGGGGGTCTACGAGCAGTACTTC. It is translated as CASWQGVYEQYF.

The V gene is TRBV19, the J gene TRBJ1-2, with TRBD1 matching over 7 bases. The CDR3 totals 15 residues. Trimming cost V 3 bases and J 7 bases; bases outside gene matches: 11. Germline V lookup: CDR1 LNHDA, CDR2 SQIVND (reference sequence). CDR3 sequence: CASSIGQVQTVGYTF. For the CDR3, the DNA is TGTGCCAGTAGTATCGGACAGGTCCAGACAGTTGGCTACACCTTC.

The rearrangement links TRBV9 to TRBJ2-2, with 11 bases that match TRBD2. The CDR3 is 16 amino acids. The J segment lost 3 bases and the V segment lost 3 bases, leaving 4 bases of the junction unmatched. Germline V gene lookup returns CDR1 SGDLS and CDR2 YYNGEE. The CDR3 bases are TGTGCCAGCAGCGCCGGGACTAGCGGCTACACCGGGGAGCTGTTTTTT. It specifies CASSAGTSGYTGELFF.

The chain links TRBV15 to TRBJ1-4; 9 bases match TRBD1. This CDR3 is 16 amino acids long. The V and J ends lost 0 bases and 7 bases, in that order; junction bases with no gene match: 6. The germline gives CDR1 LNHNV, CDR2 YYDKDF (reference sequence). DNA for the CDR3: TGTGCCACCAGCAGAGATTTTACAGGGGGCGGTGAAAAACTGTTTTTT. Protein: CATSRDFTGGGEKLFF.

V and J are TRBV7-2 and TRBJ2-7, with 8 bases that match TRBD1. Germline values: CDR1 SGHTA, CDR2 FQGNSA. There are 15 residues in the CDR3. Losses at the gene ends were 1 base for V and 3 bases for J; bases not matched to a gene: 5. CDR3 DNA: TGTGCCAGCAGCTTAGGGACAGGGAAGCACTACGAGCAGTACTTC. Protein sequence: CASSLGTGKHYEQYF.

V and J are TRBV5-4 and TRBJ2-3; no clear D gene. CDR1 SGHNT and CDR2 YYREEE come from the germline V gene (reference sequence). CDR3 length: 14 amino acids. V lost 2 bases, J lost 2 bases, and 9 bases lay in between. The CDR3 sequence: CASSLKENTDTQYF. CDR3 DNA sequence: TGTGCCAGCAGCTTAAAGGAGAACACAGATACGCAGTATTTT.

A single count supports this clone. Distinct nucleotide sequences in the sample also encode this CDR3. The rearrangement links TRBV5-4 to TRBJ2-5; no clear D. The germline V gene has CDR1 SGHNT and CDR2 YYREEE (reference sequence). The V gene lost 3 bases and the J gene lost 0 bases, with 9 bases spanning the gap. The CDR3 length is 14 residues. The CDR3 spells CASSSGLNQETQYF. For the CDR3, the DNA is TGTGCCAGCAGCTCTGGTTTGAACCAAGAGACCCAGTACTTC. The full variable domain, with the rest looked up from reference TRBV5-4 and TRBJ2-5, is ETGVTQSPTHLIKTRGQQVTLRCSSQSGHNTVSWYQQALGQGPQFIFQYYREEENGRGNFPPRFSGLQFPNYSSELNVNALELDDSALYLCASSSGLNQETQYFGPGTRLLVL.

The V and J genes are TRBV6-5 and TRBJ1-3, with D unclear. The germline V gene encodes CDR1 MNHEY and CDR2 SVGAGI. V was clipped by 5 bases and J by 4 bases, with 9 bases between them. The CDR3 runs 13 residues. CDR3 DNA sequence: TGTGCCAGCAGTACGCTGAGGGGAAACACCATATATTTT. It specifies CASSTLRGNTIYF.

The chain has TRBV7-2 and TRBJ2-4; D gene ambiguous. Deletions cut 5 bases from V and 11 bases from J, with 10 bases between. The CDR3 has 11 amino acids. Germline V gives CDR1 SGHTA, CDR2 FQGNSA. CDR3 bases: TGTGCCAGCAGCCCTCATACCTTTCAGTACTTC. It encodes CASSPHTFQYF.

About this clone: Other DNA sequences in the sample encode the same CDR3. The chain uses TRBV15 and TRBJ2-7; D gene unclear. Deletions cut 1 base from V and 4 bases from J, with 8 bases between. The germline V gene has CDR1 LNHNV and CDR2 YYDKDF (reference sequence). The CDR3 is made up of 13 amino acids. The CDR3 reads CATSRGRDYEQYF. The CDR3 bases are TGTGCCACCAGCAGAGGACGAGATTACGAGCAGTACTTC. Combining the CDR3 with reference TRBV15 and TRBJ2-7 gives the whole variable domain DAMVIQNPRYQVTQFGKPVTLSCSQTLNHNVMYWYQQKSSQAPKLLFHYYDKDFNNEADTPDNFQSRRPNTSFCFLDIRSPGLGDTAMYLCATSRGRDYEQYFGPGTRLTVT.

This clone was detected a few times. This CDR3 is also generated by other DNA sequences in the sample. The V gene is TRBV15, the J gene TRBJ2-5; no clear D gene. From germline, CDR1 is LNHNV and CDR2 YYDKDF (reference sequence). The CDR3 sequence is 12 residues long. V lost 1 base and J 4 bases, leaving 4 bases between the germline ends. The DNA for the CDR3 is TGTGCCACCAGCAGAGGGCGAGAGACCCAGTACTTC. It is translated as CATSRGRETQYF.

Written as DNA, the CDR3 is TGTGCCAGCAGTGAATTAGCGGGCTCCTACGAGCAGTACTTC. It codes for CASSELAGSYEQYF. This chain connects TRBV6-1 to TRBJ2-7; the match to TRBD2 covers 7 bases. Germline loops: CDR1 MNHNS, CDR2 SASEGT. This CDR3 contains 14 residues. Unmatched junction bases numbered 1, after V lost 2 bases and J lost 0 bases.

CDR3 nucleotides: TGTGCCAGCAGCTTCCGGGACAGGGGTAGTCAGCCCCAGCATTTT. Translated, it gives CASSFRDRGSQPQHF. The J gene is TRBJ1-5, the V gene TRBV5-8; 10 bases match TRBD1. Looked up from germline, CDR1 is SGHTS and CDR2 is YDEGEE. The CDR3 runs to 15 residues. The V segment lost 2 bases and the J segment 6 bases; nucleotides outside the gene matches: 5.

The V call is TRBV19, the J call TRBJ2-7; tentative D call: TRBD2 (5 bases). The CDR3 contains 15 residues. Germline lookup yields CDR1 LNHDA and CDR2 SQIVND (reference sequence). V dropped 5 bases and J dropped 3 bases, with 17 bases sitting between them. The CDR3 loop is CASSAPSGLNYEQYF. CDR3 DNA sequence: TGTGCCAGTAGTGCCCCGTCGGGGTTGAACTACGAGCAGTACTTC. The full variable domain, its missing parts supplied by reference TRBV19 and TRBJ2-7, is DGGITQSPKYLFRKEGQNVTLSCEQNLNHDAMYWYRQDPGQGLRLIYYSQIVNDFQKGDIAEGYSVSREKKESFPLTVTSAQKNPTAFYLCASSAPSGLNYEQYFGPGTRLTVT.

The genes are TRBV27 and TRBJ2-7; D is undetermined. The ends were cut back, 5 bases at V and 6 bases at J, with 14 bases in the middle. The germline V gene encodes CDR1 MNHEY and CDR2 SMNVEV (reference sequence). This CDR3 has 13 amino acids. CDR3 loop: CASSPRLNPEQYF. CDR3 in DNA: TGTGCCAGCAGTCCCCGACTCAACCCCGAGCAGTACTTC.

The chain recombines TRBV7-2 with TRBJ2-1; the match to TRBD2 covers 7 bases. The V and J ends lost 5 bases and 10 bases, in that order; junction bases with no gene match: 14. Germline CDR1 SGHTA, CDR2 FQGNSA. The CDR3 spans 15 residues. The CDR3 DNA reads as TGTGCCAGCAGCCGTGGGCGGGGAGGGCTGCGGGAGCAGTTCTTC. This codes for CASSRGRGGLREQFF.

This clone appeared once. This CDR3 is CASSLDRSSYNEQFF. CDR3 in DNA: TGTGCCAGCAGTTTGGACAGGAGCTCCTACAATGAGCAGTTCTTC. The rearrangement links TRBV28 to TRBJ2-1; 7 bases align to TRBD1. This CDR3 spans 15 amino acids. The germline V gene has CDR1 MDHEN and CDR2 SYDVKM. V shed 3 bases and J 0 bases; nucleotides not matched to a gene: 2.

In its sample, this clone was seen a few times. Within the sample, other DNA sequences also encode this same CDR3. The chain employs TRBV5-4 and TRBJ2-7; 8 bases line up with TRBD1. From germline, CDR1 is SGHNT and CDR2 YYREEE (reference sequence). Trimming removed 0 bases from V and 0 bases from J; junction bases left unmatched: 2. The CDR3 loop spans 15 amino acids. CDR3 sequence reads: CASSLAGTGSYEQYF. The CDR3 coding sequence is TGTGCCAGCAGCTTGGCCGGGACAGGCTCCTACGAGCAGTACTTC.

The rearrangement uses TRBV9 and TRBJ2-3; 10 nucleotides line up with TRBD2. The CDR3 spans 16 residues. CDR1 is SGDLS, CDR2 YYNGEE, per germline. The ends lost 5 bases at V and 0 bases at J; junction bases unmatched: 6. The CDR3 DNA reads as TGTGCCAGCAGTAGGACTAGCGGATTTAGCACAGATACGCAGTATTTT. Encoded protein: CASSRTSGFSTDTQYF.

This clone has only one observation. The chain combines TRBV7-3 with TRBJ1-1; D unclear. Germline V gene sequence: CDR1 SGHTA, CDR2 FQGTGA. Trimming removed 5 bases at V and 1 base at J, with 11 bases between. CDR3 length equals 14 residues. The CDR3: CASSLQNQNTEAFF. CDR3 bases: TGTGCCAGCAGCCTACAAAACCAGAACACTGAAGCTTTCTTT.

The chain employs TRBV6-1 and TRBJ2-5, with 9 bases aligning to TRBD1. The V and J ends lost 7 bases and 7 bases, in that order; junction bases with no gene match: 4. Per the germline V gene, CDR1 is MNHNS and CDR2 is SASEGT. The CDR3 consists of 12 residues. The CDR3 region has the DNA TGTGCCAGCACCCTGGGACAGGGGACCCAGTACTTC. Translated, it gives CASTLGQGTQYF.